Given below is one TCR beta chain in context. The data derive from a study of blood T cell repertoires in COVID-19. Produced via immunoSEQ multiplex PCR; TCRdb's table is partial and in-frame only. The sample has approximately 170,000 clones, roughly 84% seen once. CDR3 length: 15 amino acids. Germline V gene sequence: CDR1 MNHEY, CDR2 SVGAGI. V gave up 6 bases and J gave up 0 bases, with 15 bases separating them. This TCR derives from a woman aged 80 or older with active or convalescent COVID-19. This sequence joins TRBV6-5 and TRBJ2-7; a weak D match, TRBD1 (6 bases). The source material was peripheral blood. For the CDR3, the DNA is TGTGCCAGCAGGATGGGGGCCTTACACTCCTACGAGCAGTACTTC. Amino acid sequence: CASRMGALHSYEQYF.